This is a list of T cell receptor beta chains from one sample in a study of vaccination and CD4 T cells after COVID-19. These TCRs' antigens remain unknown. Each CDR3 protein gets one entry after TCRdb re-called the PCR reads with MiXCR. Among more than 20,000 distinct CDR3 sequences listed, 50% were seen once. The sample here was CD4+ T cells from blood, cultured in vitro, taken before SARS-CoV-2 vaccination. The receptors come from a human donor who received a COVID-19 vaccine. Each CDR3 is given with its conserved first and last residue. D genes are given only for firm matches. Clone size is stated in some rows and not others, as once, few, many or a class when expanded.

.	TRBD1	TRBV19	TRBJ1-6	CASSSWDSSYNSPLHF	TGTGCCAGTAGTTCCTGGGACAGCTCCTATAATTCACCCCTCCACTTT
.	TRBD1	TRBV20-1	TRBJ2-4	CSAGKTGQPGNIQYF	TGCAGTGCGGGAAAAACGGGACAGCCCGGAAACATTCAGTACTTC
few	.	TRBV6-1	TRBJ1-6	CASSASGGRVGSPLHF	TGTGCCAGCAGCGCCTCCGGGGGAAGAGTCGGGTCACCCCTCCACTTT
.	.	TRBV6-5	TRBJ2-1	CASSYLYSGPHEQFF	TGTGCCAGCAGTTACCTTTACTCAGGTCCCCATGAGCAGTTCTTC
.	.	TRBV6-1	TRBJ1-5	CASFRHCAPAEISNRPQHF	TGTGCCAGCTTCCGCCATTGTGCTCCGGCAGAGATTAGCAATCGGCCCCAGCATTTT
.	TRBD2	TRBV7-9	TRBJ2-1	CASSLGGGAHNEQFF	TGTGCCAGCAGCTTAGGCGGGGGGGCCCACAATGAGCAGTTCTTC
.	TRBD2	TRBV6-1	TRBJ2-3	CASSPRTGTSGDTQYF	TGTGCCAGCAGTCCGCGAACCGGGACTAGCGGCGATACGCAGTATTTT
.	TRBD2	TRBV11-3	TRBJ2-1	CASSLGFGGGAGNEQFF	TGTGCCAGCAGCTTAGGGTTTGGCGGGGGGGCGGGGAATGAGCAGTTCTTC
.	.	TRBV27	TRBJ1-5	CASSRRRDIHSNQPQHF	TGTGCCAGCAGCCGGAGACGGGACATCCATAGCAATCAGCCCCAGCATTTT
.	.	TRBV2	TRBJ1-2	CASSELTEDGYTF	TGTGCCAGCAGTGAATTGACCGAGGATGGCTACACCTTC
.	TRBD1	TRBV7-6	TRBJ1-2	CASSSDTGGGYGYTF	TGTGCCAGCAGCTCCGATACAGGGGGCGGTTATGGCTACACCTTC
.	TRBD2	TRBV20-1	TRBJ2-5	CSASGTSGETQYF	TGCAGTGCCTCCGGGACTAGCGGGGAGACCCAGTACTTC
.	TRBD2	TRBV7-7	TRBJ2-5	CASSLEWFGLADNQETQYF	TGTGCCAGCAGCTTAGAGTGGTTTGGACTAGCGGATAACCAAGAGACCCAGTACTTC
few	TRBD1	TRBV29-1	TRBJ1-1	CSVEEMAVGTGGVETEAFF	TGCAGCGTTGAAGAAATGGCGGTTGGGACAGGGGGCGTCGAGACTGAAGCTTTCTTT
.	TRBD2	TRBV2	TRBJ2-7	CASSQRLAGNEQYF	TGTGCCAGCAGTCAACGACTAGCGGGTAACGAGCAGTACTTC
.	TRBD2	TRBV10-3	TRBJ2-4	CAISESQFTVLAGKRLAKNIQYF	TGTGCCATCAGTGAGTCTCAGTTCACTGTACTAGCGGGGAAAAGACTAGCCAAAAACATTCAGTACTTC